Included here is one TCR beta chain sequence, with context. Diagnosis rested on symptoms, serum thyroxine and TRAb, thyroid ultrasound, and orbital computed tomography. Amplified TCR beta CDR3 regions came from RNA transcripts. A first-round RT-PCR of the TCR CDR3 used the HTBI primer set. From the multiplex PCR reads, TCRdb called clonotypes with MiXCR, one entry per CDR3 protein. The table records 500,000 to 650,000 distinct CDR3 sequences, about 20% of them present only once. The data derive from a study of T cells in Graves' hyperthyroidism and ophthalmopathy. Looking at the study overall: Upon initial diagnosis and before any treatment, peripheral blood was collected.

The CDR3 has 15 residues. Germline CDR1 reads SGDLS; CDR2 reads YYNGEE. Unmatched junction bases numbered 6, after V lost 0 bases and J lost 3 bases. The chain uses TRBV9 and TRBJ2-7; the match to TRBD2 covers 7 bases. The receptor's source is a middle-aged man with Graves' ophthalmopathy. The sequenced material came from blood. The CDR3 sequence is CASSVGGGGIYEQYF. CDR3 bases: TGTGCCAGCAGCGTAGGCGGGGGTGGAATCTACGAGCAGTACTTC.